This section outlines one T cell receptor (beta chain) sequence together with its context. Its antigen is unidentified. V lost 1 base to trimming and J lost 7 bases, with 11 bases between them. Germline CDR1 is SGHDT and CDR2 is YYEEEE. The CDR3 spans 14 residues. This entry is derived from a study of cytomegalovirus exposure and HLA in healthy donors. Study observations and caveats: In a later analysis, DRB1 alleles had the most associated TCRs; HLA-C alleles the fewest. A later analysis by the authors found several of the most significant clusters apparently linked to common viral pathogens. Previous analysis showed most TCR beta V segments were productive about 90% or about 30% of the time. The study assumed roughly uniform donor sequencing depth for presence/absence analyses.

The PCR contained 60 Vbeta and 13 Jbeta primers. Libraries were prepared by immunoSEQ multiplex PCR; TCRdb keeps only in-frame clonotypes and omits some of them. The data contain 100,000 or so clones, about 74% of them singletons. This rearrangement joins TRBV5-6 to TRBJ2-2; tentatively, D is TRBD1 (5 bases). This TCR was sampled from a female donor in good health and CMV-seronegative. The sample was PBMCs. Written as DNA, the CDR3 is TGTGCCAGCAGCTTGAGGCAGGGTCGCGGGGAGCTGTTTTTT. It specifies CASSLRQGRGELFF.